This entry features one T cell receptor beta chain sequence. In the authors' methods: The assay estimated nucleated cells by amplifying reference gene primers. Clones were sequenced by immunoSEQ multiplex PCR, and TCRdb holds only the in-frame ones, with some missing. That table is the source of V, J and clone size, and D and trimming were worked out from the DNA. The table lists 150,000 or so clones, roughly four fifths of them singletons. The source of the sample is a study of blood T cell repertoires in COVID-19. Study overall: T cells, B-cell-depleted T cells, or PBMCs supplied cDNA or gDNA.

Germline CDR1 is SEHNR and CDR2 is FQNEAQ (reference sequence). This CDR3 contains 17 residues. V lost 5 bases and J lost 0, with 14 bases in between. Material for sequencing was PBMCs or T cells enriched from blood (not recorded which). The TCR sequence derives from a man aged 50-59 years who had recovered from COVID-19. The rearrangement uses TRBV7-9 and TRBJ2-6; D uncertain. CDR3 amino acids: CASSASSSTSGANVLTF. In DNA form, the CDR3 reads TGTGCCAGCAGCGCAAGCTCGAGTACCTCTGGGGCCAACGTCCTGACTTTC.